This T cell receptor beta chain came from a study of technical replicates of blood from several donors. The repertoire was sequenced with immunoSEQ multiplex PCR; TCRdb's copy has only in-frame clones and lacks some. Among around 100,000 clones listed, 95% to 96% were seen once. The sequence was obtained from a human donor in good health. Sample: T cells isolated from PBMCs.

The CDR3 reads CASSVDLGGQGCYTF. The CDR3 DNA follows: TGTGCCAGCAGCGTAGATTTGGGGGGACAGGGATGCTACACCTTC. This rearrangement joins TRBV9 to TRBJ1-2, with TRBD1 matching over 9 bases. V shed 0 bases, J shed 9 bases, and the junction held 9 bases outside the gene matches. This CDR3 region has 15 residues. Germline loops: CDR1 SGDLS, CDR2 YYNGEE.